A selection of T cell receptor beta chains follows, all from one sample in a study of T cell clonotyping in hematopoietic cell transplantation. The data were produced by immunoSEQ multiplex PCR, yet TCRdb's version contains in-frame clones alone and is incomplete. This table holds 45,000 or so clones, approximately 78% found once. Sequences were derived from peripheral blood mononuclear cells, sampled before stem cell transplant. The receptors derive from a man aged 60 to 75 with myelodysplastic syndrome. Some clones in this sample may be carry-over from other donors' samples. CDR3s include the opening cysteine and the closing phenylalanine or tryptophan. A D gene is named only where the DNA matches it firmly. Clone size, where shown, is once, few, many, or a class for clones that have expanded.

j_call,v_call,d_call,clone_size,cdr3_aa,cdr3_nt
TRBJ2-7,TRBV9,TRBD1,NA,CASSLQTGTEQYF,TGTGCCAGCAGCCTACAGACAGGGACCGAGCAGTACTTC
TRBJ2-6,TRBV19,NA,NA,CASSLRGGVGANVLTF,TGTGCCAGTAGTCTCCGCGGAGGGGTTGGGGCCAACGTCCTGACTTTC
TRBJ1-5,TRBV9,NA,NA,CASSVRGDDNQPQHF,TGTGCCAGCAGCGTTAGAGGAGACGACAATCAGCCCCAGCATTTT
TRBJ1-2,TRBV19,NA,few,CASQDISLPGYTF,TGTGCCAGTCAGGACATATCGCTACCCGGCTACACCTTC
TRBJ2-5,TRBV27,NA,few,CASSLRPRETQYF,TGTGCCAGCAGTTTAAGGCCTCGGGAGACCCAGTACTTC
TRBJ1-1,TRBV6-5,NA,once,CASSFSQPANTEAFF,TGTGCCAGCAGTTTCTCTCAACCCGCGAACACTGAAGCTTTCTTT
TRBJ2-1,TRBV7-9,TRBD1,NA,CASSRTGSEQFF,TGTGCCAGCAGCCGGACAGGGTCTGAGCAGTTCTTC
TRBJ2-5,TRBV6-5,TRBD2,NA,CASSLRRGETETQYF,TGTGCCAGTTCCCTAAGGCGGGGGGAGACAGAGACCCAGTACTTC
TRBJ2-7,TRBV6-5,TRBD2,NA,CASSYSSAGGYEQYF,TGTGCCAGCAGTTACTCGTCAGCGGGGGGCTACGAGCAGTACTTC
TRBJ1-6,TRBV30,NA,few,CAWSQVPNSPLHF,TGTGCCTGGAGCCAGGTACCCAATTCACCCCTCCACTTT
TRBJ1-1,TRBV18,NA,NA,CASSQQGNTEAFF,TGTGCCAGCTCACAACAGGGGAACACTGAAGCTTTCTTT
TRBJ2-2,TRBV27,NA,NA,CASRTSGPQGGGELFF,TGTGCCAGCAGAACTTCGGGACCCCAGGGGGGCGGGGAGCTGTTTTTT
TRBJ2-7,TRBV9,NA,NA,CASSVGTNSYEQYF,TGTGCCAGCAGCGTAGGGACAAATTCCTACGAGCAGTACTTC
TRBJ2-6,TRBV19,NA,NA,CASRLSSGANVLTF,TGTGCCAGTAGGCTGAGCTCTGGGGCCAACGTCCTGACTTTC
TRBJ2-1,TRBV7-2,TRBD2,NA,CASSLARERGSNEQFF,TGTGCCAGCAGCTTAGCGCGTGAGCGGGGGAGCAATGAGCAGTTCTTC
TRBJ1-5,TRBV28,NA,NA,CASSLNLNQPQHF,TGTGCCAGCAGTCTAAACCTTAATCAGCCCCAGCATTTT
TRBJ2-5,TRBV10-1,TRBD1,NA,CASSETGGGKETQYF,TGCGCCAGCAGTGAAACAGGGGGCGGGAAAGAGACCCAGTACTTC
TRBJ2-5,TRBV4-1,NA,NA,CASSQDGQSEGTQYF,TGCGCCAGCAGCCAAGATGGACAAAGCGAGGGAACCCAGTACTTC
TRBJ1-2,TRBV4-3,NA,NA,CASSQDRAGAPYGYTF,TGCGCCAGCAGCCAAGATAGAGCGGGGGCCCCCTATGGCTACACCTTC
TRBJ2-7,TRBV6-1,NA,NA,CASSENLQFEQYF,TGTGCCAGCAGTGAAAACCTACAGTTCGAGCAGTACTTC
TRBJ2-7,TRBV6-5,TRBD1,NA,CASRPTGLPYEQYF,TGTGCCAGCCGGCCGACAGGGTTGCCCTACGAGCAGTACTTC
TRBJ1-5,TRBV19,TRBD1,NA,CASRYRDRLNQPQHF,TGTGCCAGTAGGTACCGGGACAGACTCAATCAGCCCCAGCATTTT
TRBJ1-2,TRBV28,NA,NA,CASARGGDYYGYTF,TGTGCCAGCGCGAGAGGGGGAGATTACTATGGCTACACCTTC
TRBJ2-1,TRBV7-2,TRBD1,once,CASSSDRVNEQFF,TGTGCCAGCAGTTCGGACAGGGTCAATGAGCAGTTCTTC
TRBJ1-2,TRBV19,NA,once,CASSIIGAYGYTF,TGTGCCAGTAGTATCATCGGGGCGTATGGCTACACCTTC
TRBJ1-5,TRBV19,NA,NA,CASDPRGDQPQHF,TGTGCCTCCGACCCCCGTGGGGATCAGCCCCAGCATTTT
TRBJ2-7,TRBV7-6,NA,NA,CASSQMTGISYEQYF,TGTGCCAGCAGCCAAATGACAGGAATCTCCTACGAGCAGTACTTC
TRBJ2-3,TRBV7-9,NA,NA,CASSLSGWDTQYF,TGTGCCAGCAGCTTATCAGGGTGGGATACGCAGTATTTT
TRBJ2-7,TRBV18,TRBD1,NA,CASSPDRVYEQYF,TGTGCCAGCTCACCTGACAGGGTCTACGAGCAGTACTTC
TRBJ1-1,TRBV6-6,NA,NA,CASKEQERGYTEAFF,TGTGCCAGCAAAGAACAGGAGAGGGGGTACACTGAAGCTTTCTTT
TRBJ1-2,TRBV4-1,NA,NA,CASSQGSQRDYGYTF,TGCGCCAGCAGCCAAGGCTCGCAGAGGGATTATGGCTACACCTTC
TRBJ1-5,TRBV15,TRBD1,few,CATRNRGDRGGQPQHF,TGTGCCACCAGGAACCGTGGGGACAGGGGGGGACAGCCCCAGCATTTT
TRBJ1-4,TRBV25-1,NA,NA,CASSESRTVFNEKLFF,TGTGCCAGCAGTGAATCCAGGACAGTGTTTAATGAAAAACTGTTTTTT
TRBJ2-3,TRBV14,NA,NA,CASSPRAETAGDTQYF,TGTGCCAGCAGCCCTAGGGCGGAGACAGCAGGAGATACGCAGTATTTT
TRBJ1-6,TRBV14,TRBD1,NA,CASSPRTGNNSPLHF,TGTGCCAGCAGCCCCCGGACAGGGAATAATTCACCCCTCCACTTT